This TCR beta chain was retrieved from a study of shared T cell receptors in the human thymus. The CDR3 runs 13 residues. Losses at the gene ends were 4 bases for V and 7 bases for J; bases not matched to a gene: 3. CDR1 and CDR2 (germline): SNHLY, FYNNEI. Data came from immunoSEQ multiplex PCR; TCRdb stores just in-frame clones and leaves some out. The repertoire holds just under 550,000 clones, with 75% to 85% as singletons. These same records also appear under a second study, on human thymus T cells.

The chain has TRBV2 and TRBJ2-4; 8 bases match TRBD1. This clonotype was sampled from a boy under two years old with a congenital heart defect. What was sequenced was thymocytes. In nucleotides, the CDR3 is TGTGCCAGCAGTGCGACAGGGGAGAACATTCAGTACTTC. This gives the protein CASSATGENIQYF. Variable domain in full (rest from reference TRBV2 and TRBJ2-4): EPEVTQTPSHQVTQMGQEVILRCVPISNHLYFYWYRQILGQKVEFLVSFYNNEISEKSEIFDDQFSVERPDGSNFTLKIRSTKLEDSAMYFCASSATGENIQYFGAGTRLSVL.